The clone carrying this T cell receptor beta chain has just a few counts. Its antigen is currently unknown. The junction differs from germline at one of its ends, possibly a read error. The length of the CDR3 is 15 residues. The entry originates in a study of CD8 T cells in ankylosing spondylitis. TCRdb used MiXCR to reprocess the 5' RACE reads, holding one entry per CDR3 protein. Among over 130,000 distinct CDR3 sequences listed, about 42% were seen once. Study-level results: It was reported that disease-linked clones were significantly enriched in matched ankylosing spondylitis synovial fluid.

This receptor was obtained from a male donor with ankylosing spondylitis. Sequenced material: synovial fluid, either unsorted or a sorted T cell fraction (not recorded which). The rearrangement uses TRBV12-3 or TRBV12-4 and TRBJ2-2, with a tentative D call TRBD2 (5 bases). Written as DNA, the CDR3 is TGTGCCAGCAGTTTTGTATTTGGGAGCACCGAGGAGCTGTTTTTT. This gives the protein CASSFVFGSTEELFF.